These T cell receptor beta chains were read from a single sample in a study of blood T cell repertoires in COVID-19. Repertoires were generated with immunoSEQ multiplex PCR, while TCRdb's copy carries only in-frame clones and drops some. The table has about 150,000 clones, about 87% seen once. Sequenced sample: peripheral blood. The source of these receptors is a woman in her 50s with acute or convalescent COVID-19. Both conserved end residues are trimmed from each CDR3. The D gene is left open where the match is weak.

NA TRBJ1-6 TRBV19 ASSINERSNSPLH
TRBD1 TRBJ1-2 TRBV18 ASSPPTGADNYGYT
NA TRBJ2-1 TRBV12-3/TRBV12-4 ASSPFSYNEQF
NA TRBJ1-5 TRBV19 ASSIARGNQPQH
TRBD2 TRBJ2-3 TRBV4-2 ASSPLAGHLTDTQY
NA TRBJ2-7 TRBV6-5 ASSYSGSRVTYEQY
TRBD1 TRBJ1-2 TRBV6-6 ASSTRGPSYGYT
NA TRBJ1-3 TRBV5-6 ASTWTPISSGNTIY
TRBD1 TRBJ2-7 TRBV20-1 SASRGLLGYEQY
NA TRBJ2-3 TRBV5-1 ASSLGQQYTDTQY
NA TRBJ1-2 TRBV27 ASSLSSGFYGYT
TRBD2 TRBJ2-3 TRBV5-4 ASSFLTSDTQY
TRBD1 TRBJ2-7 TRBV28 ASSLGTGPLLVYEQY
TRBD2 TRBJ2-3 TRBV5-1 ATSTSGTTDTQY
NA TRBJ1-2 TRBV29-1 SAGADYGYT